The sequence of this T cell receptor beta chain was determined in a study of blood T cell repertoires in COVID-19. Repertoires were generated with immunoSEQ multiplex PCR, while TCRdb's copy carries only in-frame clones and drops some. The sample shows 200,000 to 250,000 clones, about 88% of them seen only once. The CDR3 is 15 amino acids. Germline V gene data show CDR1 as SGHDN and CDR2 as FVKESK. The V gene lost 4 bases and the J gene lost 5 bases, with 17 bases spanning the gap. V is TRBV14 and J is TRBJ2-5; the D gene is possibly TRBD1 (7 bases). This receptor was taken from a woman aged 55-70 years with acute or convalescent COVID-19. Sequencing was performed on peripheral blood. The CDR3 protein is CASSPLQGTYETQYF. In DNA form, the CDR3 reads TGTGCCAGCAGCCCGCTACAGGGGACTTACGAGACCCAGTACTTC.